What follows are 13 T cell receptor beta chains derived from one specimen sequenced in a study of shared clonotypes between healthy human individuals. TCRdb keeps only in-frame clones here, not all; method: immunoSEQ multiplex PCR. The sample holds 2 million or so clones, over 85% seen once. Selected positively for CCR7 and CD45RO-negative, naive CD8 cells excluded terminally differentiated effector memory CD45RA+ cells. Sequenced material: naive CD8+ T cells sorted from blood. These receptors all come from a man between 18 and 35 years old in good health.

V usage is TRBV6-1 and J usage is TRBJ1-3; tentatively, D is TRBD1 (5 bases). CDR3 length: 17 residues. V was pared by 4 bases and J by 2 bases, with 18 bases between. Germline V CDR1 and CDR2: MNHNS, SASEGT. CDR3 sequence (DNA): TGTGCCAGCAGTGTCGACCCCCACAGGATCCCTGGAAACACCATATATTTT. Amino acids: CASSVDPHRIPGNTIYF.

The V gene is TRBV7-9, the J gene TRBJ2-7; 7 bases are a match to TRBD1. The CDR3 covers 15 residues. Germline CDR1 is SEHNR and CDR2 is FQNEAQ (reference sequence). With V trimmed by 7 bases and J by 1 base, 10 bases remained unmatched. CDR3 sequence reads: CASNPDRVASYEQYF. The CDR3 nucleotides are TGTGCCAGCAACCCCGACAGGGTGGCATCCTACGAGCAGTACTTC.

The J gene is TRBJ2-7, the V gene TRBV5-4; D possibly corresponds to TRBD2 (7 bases). The CDR3 runs to 15 residues. Trimming stripped 0 bases from V and 0 bases from J, with 10 bases between. CDR1 and CDR2 from the germline V gene are SGHNT and YYREEE (reference sequence). The CDR3 is CASSLEGGSSYEQYF. CDR3 DNA: TGTGCCAGCAGCTTGGAGGGGGGGAGCTCCTACGAGCAGTACTTC. Filled out from reference TRBV5-4 and TRBJ2-7, the complete variable domain reads ETGVTQSPTHLIKTRGQQVTLRCSSQSGHNTVSWYQQALGQGPQFIFQYYREEENGRGNFPPRFSGLQFPNYSSELNVNALELDDSALYLCASSLEGGSSYEQYFGPGTRLTVT.

The chain employs TRBV5-1 and TRBJ2-5, with TRBD1 identical over 8 bases. With 4 bases clipped from V and 4 bases from J, the junction kept 12 bases outside the gene matches. CDR1 is SGHRS and CDR2 is YFSETQ in the germline V gene. The CDR3 extends over 16 amino acids. CDR3 DNA sequence: TGCGCCAGCAGCCTACGGGACAGGACCTTCGCAGAGACCCAGTACTTC. This encodes CASSLRDRTFAETQYF. The whole variable domain, filled in from reference TRBV5-1 and TRBJ2-5, reads KAGVTQTPRYLIKTRGQQVTLSCSPISGHRSVSWYQQTPGQGLQFLFEYFSETQRNKGNFPGRFSGRQFSNSRSEMNVSTLELGDSALYLCASSLRDRTFAETQYFGPGTRLLVL.

The CDR3 loop is CASSPRGMNTEAFF. CDR3 coding DNA: TGCGCCAGCAGCCCCAGGGGAATGAACACTGAAGCTTTCTTT. The genes are TRBV4-1 and TRBJ1-1, with TRBD1 as a possible D gene (6 bases). Germline lookup yields CDR1 MGHRA and CDR2 YSYEKL. V lost 4 bases and J 0 bases, leaving 9 bases between the germline ends. CDR3 size: 14 residues.

The V gene is TRBV4-1, the J gene TRBJ2-7; unclear D gene. Per the germline V gene, CDR1 is MGHRA and CDR2 is YSYEKL. Between the trimmed V and J ends, which lost 3 bases and 6 bases, there was a span of 12 bases. This CDR3 has 13 residues. The CDR3 nucleotides read TGCGCCAGCAGCCACCTAGACCCGGGCGAGCAGTACTTC. This translates into CASSHLDPGEQYF.

The chain uses TRBV7-9 and TRBJ2-5; D unclear. Germline V lookup: CDR1 SEHNR, CDR2 FQNEAQ (reference sequence). Trimming left V 1 base short and J 3 bases short, with 12 bases between. The CDR3 contains 15 residues. The CDR3 reads CASSLEGEVKETQYF. The CDR3 nucleotides read TGTGCCAGCAGCTTAGAAGGCGAGGTTAAAGAGACCCAGTACTTC.

This sequence joins TRBV9 and TRBJ2-3, with 7 nucleotides matching TRBD2. Germline CDR1 reads SGDLS; CDR2 reads YYNGEE. This CDR3 is built from 12 residues. The V gene end was trimmed by 7 bases and the J gene end by 2 bases; junction bases not matched to a gene: 1. CDR3 sequence: CASGDYTDTQYF. DNA for the CDR3: TGTGCCAGCGGGGACTACACAGATACGCAGTATTTT.

The V call is TRBV10-3, the J call TRBJ2-7; the match to TRBD1 covers 7 bases. Unmatched junction bases numbered 13, after V lost 8 bases and J lost 3 bases. The CDR3 sequence is 15 residues long. Germline V gene sequence: CDR1 ENHRY, CDR2 SYGVKD. The CDR3: CAIAVTGVDLYEQYF. The CDR3 nucleotides read TGTGCCATCGCAGTAACAGGGGTCGACCTCTACGAGCAGTACTTC.

V gene TRBV12-5 combines with J gene TRBJ1-5; D unclear. Trimming removed 1 base from V and 2 bases from J, with 9 bases in between. CDR1 is LGHNT, CDR2 FRNRAP, per germline. The CDR3 is made up of 15 amino acids. The DNA of the CDR3 is TGTGCTAGTGGTTTGGGTGGGCAGGGCAATCAGCCCCAGCATTTT. As protein: CASGLGGQGNQPQHF.

The chain links TRBV7-9 to TRBJ1-6; perhaps TRBD1 as D (6 bases). With 4 bases removed from V and 14 bases from J, the gap between germline ends came to 18 bases. This CDR3 spans 14 amino acids. Germline V CDR1 and CDR2: SEHNR, FQNEAQ (reference sequence). CDR3 residues: CASSSGQSFFTLHF. The CDR3 nucleotides read TGTGCCAGCAGCTCCGGACAGAGCTTCTTCACCCTCCACTTT.

Regarding this clone: The sample carries other DNA sequences with the same CDR3. The rearrangement links TRBV6-6 to TRBJ2-7; unclear D gene. The CDR3 has 13 residues. The germline V gene encodes CDR1 MNHNY and CDR2 SVGAGI (reference sequence). V dropped 0 bases and J dropped 4 bases, with 7 bases sitting between them. CDR3 DNA sequence: TGTGCCAGCAGTTACTCAGCAGGTTACGAGCAGTACTTC. Its translation is CASSYSAGYEQYF.

J is TRBJ1-2 and V is TRBV28, with TRBD1 identical over 8 bases. CDR1 and CDR2 (germline): MDHEN, SYDVKM. The CDR3 contains 12 residues. The V gene end was trimmed by 4 bases and the J gene end by 7 bases; junction bases not matched to a gene: 2. CDR3 region: CASSSGGIGYTF. CDR3 nucleotide sequence: TGTGCCAGCAGTTCAGGGGGCATTGGCTACACCTTC.